The 6 T cell receptor beta chains reported below all come from one sample, sequenced in a study of blood T cell repertoires in COVID-19. Libraries were prepared by immunoSEQ multiplex PCR; TCRdb keeps only in-frame clonotypes and omits some of them. The sample includes about 190,000 clones, approximately 80% of them seen just once. Sequencing used peripheral blood. These receptors all stem from a man between 50 and 59 years old who had recovered from COVID-19.

This clone was found many times. The chain links TRBV5-1 to TRBJ2-1, with TRBD2 matching 9 bases. Trimming cost V 2 bases and J 6 bases; bases outside gene matches: 9. Germline V CDR1 and CDR2: SGHRS, YFSETQ. The length of the CDR3 is 16 residues. CDR3 DNA: TGCGCCAGCAGCTTAGGTGTAGCGGGAGCCGCCAATGAGCAGTTCTTC. This translates into CASSLGVAGAANEQFF.

V is TRBV13 and J is TRBJ2-7, with TRBD2 matching over 14 bases. CDR1 is PRHDT and CDR2 is FYEKMQ in the germline V gene (reference sequence). V lost 4 bases, J lost 2 bases, and 4 bases stayed unmatched. The CDR3 is 16 residues long. CDR3 sequence: CASSWGLAGEAYEQYF. The DNA for the CDR3 is TGTGCCAGCAGCTGGGGACTAGCGGGAGAAGCCTACGAGCAGTACTTC. Using reference TRBV13 and TRBJ2-7 for the parts outside the CDR3, the full variable domain is AAGVIQSPRHLIKEKRETATLKCYPIPRHDTVYWYQQGPGQDPQFLISFYEKMQSDKGSIPDRFSAQQFSDYHSELNMSSLELGDSALYFCASSWGLAGEAYEQYFGPGTRLTVT.

The chain employs TRBV19 and TRBJ2-2; D perhaps matches TRBD1 (5 bases). Per the germline V gene, CDR1 is LNHDA and CDR2 is SQIVND (reference sequence). Trimming cost V 8 bases and J 3 bases, with 16 bases left between them. The CDR3 length is 15 residues. The DNA for the CDR3 is TGTGCCAGTTCCCCTCGGCAGGGTCACACCGGGGAGCTGTTTTTT. It codes for CASSPRQGHTGELFF.

A few counts support this clone. The gene calls are TRBV6-5 and TRBJ2-1; D gene ambiguous. Trimming left V 2 bases short and J 7 bases short, with 15 bases between. CDR1 and CDR2 (germline): MNHEY, SVGAGI. This CDR3 spans 15 amino acids. In DNA, the CDR3 is TGTGCCAGCAGTTACCCGGGTCCAACTTTGAATGAGCAGTTCTTC. This gives the protein CASSYPGPTLNEQFF.

This clone has a single count. The gene calls are TRBV19 and TRBJ2-5, with unresolved D. V lost 5 bases and J lost 4, with 5 bases in between. This CDR3 region has 11 residues. Germline CDR1 and CDR2: LNHDA and SQIVND (reference sequence). The DNA for the CDR3 is TGTGCCAGTAGTTCAGGAGAGACCCAGTACTTC. This encodes CASSSGETQYF.

V is TRBV29-1 and J is TRBJ1-2; D ambiguous. V was clipped by 4 bases and J by 2 bases, with 11 bases between them. This CDR3 has 13 residues. Germline CDR1 and CDR2: SQVTM and ANQGSEA. The CDR3 region is CSVVYSYNYGYTF. CDR3 in DNA: TGCAGCGTTGTATACAGCTACAACTATGGCTACACCTTC.